The clone carrying this TCR beta chain was observed a single time. Its target is not known. The authors ran a second PCR of 7 to 11 cycles using a sample-barcoded 5' primer and a J-beta primer mix. MiXCR, applied by TCRdb to the 5' RACE reads, yields one record per CDR3 protein. The data show about 1.7 million distinct CDR3 sequences, with under 30% seen just once and about 8% held by the top ten. This CDR3 is 14 amino acids long. From germline, CDR1 is DFQATT and CDR2 SNEGSKA (reference sequence). Trimming removed 0 bases from V and 13 bases from J, with 16 bases in between. The data derive from a study of blood T cells in healthy people across ages. Overall study results and limits: TCR beta diversity per million T cells fell roughly linearly with age.

This sequence originates from a woman in her 30s in good health. Source material: blood. This rearrangement joins TRBV20-1 to TRBJ1-6, with D tentatively TRBD1 (6 bases). The CDR3 DNA sequence: TGCAGTGCTAGAGAGGGTCAGGGGCAGGGCCCCCTCCACTTT. Its translation is CSAREGQGQGPLHF.